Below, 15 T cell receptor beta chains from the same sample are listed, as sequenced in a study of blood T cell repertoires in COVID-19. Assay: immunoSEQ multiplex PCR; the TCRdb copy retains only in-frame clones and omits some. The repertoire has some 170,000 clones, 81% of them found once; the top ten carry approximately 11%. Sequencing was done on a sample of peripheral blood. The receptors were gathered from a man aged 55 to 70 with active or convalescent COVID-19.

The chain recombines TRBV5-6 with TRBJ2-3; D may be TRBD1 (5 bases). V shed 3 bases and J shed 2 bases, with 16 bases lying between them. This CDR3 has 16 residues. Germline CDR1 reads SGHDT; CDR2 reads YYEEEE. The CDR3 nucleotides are TGTGCCAGCAGCTCAGGTCGTGGGGCGTTCACAGATACGCAGTATTTT. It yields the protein CASSSGRGAFTDTQYF.

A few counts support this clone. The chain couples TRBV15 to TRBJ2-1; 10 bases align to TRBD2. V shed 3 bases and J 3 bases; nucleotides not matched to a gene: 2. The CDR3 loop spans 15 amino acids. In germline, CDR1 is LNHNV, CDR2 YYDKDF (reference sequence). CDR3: CATSSKRGGYNEQFF. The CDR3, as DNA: TGTGCCACCAGCAGTAAGCGGGGGGGCTACAATGAGCAGTTCTTC.

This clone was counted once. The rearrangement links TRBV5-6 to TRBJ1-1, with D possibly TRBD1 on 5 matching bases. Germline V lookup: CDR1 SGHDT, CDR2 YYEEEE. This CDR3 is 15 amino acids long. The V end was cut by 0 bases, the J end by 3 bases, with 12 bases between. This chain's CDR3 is CASSLELWGDTEAFF. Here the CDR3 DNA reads TGTGCCAGCAGCTTGGAACTTTGGGGGGACACTGAAGCTTTCTTT. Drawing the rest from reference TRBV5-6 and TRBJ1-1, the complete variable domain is DAGVTQSPTHLIKTRGQQVTLRCSPKSGHDTVSWYQQALGQGPQFIFQYYEEEERQRGNFPDRFSGHQFPNYSSELNVNALLLGDSALYLCASSLELWGDTEAFFGQGTRLTVV.

CDR3 nucleotides: TGTGCCAGCAGCCTAGCGGGGACAGGCGGCGAAAAACTGTTTTTT. Encoded protein: CASSLAGTGGEKLFF. The chain has TRBV6-5 and TRBJ1-4; 8 bases align to TRBD1. V dropped 6 bases and J dropped 8; count of bases not matched to a gene: 11. CDR3 size: 15 residues. Germline CDR1 reads MNHEY; CDR2 reads SVGAGI.

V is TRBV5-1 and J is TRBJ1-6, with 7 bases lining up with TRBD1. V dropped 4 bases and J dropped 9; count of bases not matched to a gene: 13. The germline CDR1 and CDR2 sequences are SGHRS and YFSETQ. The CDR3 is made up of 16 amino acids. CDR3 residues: CASSPEGQTFGSPLHF. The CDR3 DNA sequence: TGCGCCAGCAGCCCGGAGGGACAGACTTTTGGTTCACCCCTCCACTTT.

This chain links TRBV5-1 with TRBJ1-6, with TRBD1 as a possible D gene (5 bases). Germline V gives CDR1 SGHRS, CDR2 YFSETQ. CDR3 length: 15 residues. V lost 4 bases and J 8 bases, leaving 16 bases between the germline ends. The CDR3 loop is CASSKIDSGDSPLHF. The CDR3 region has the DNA TGCGCCAGCAGCAAGATTGACAGCGGGGATTCACCCCTCCACTTT.

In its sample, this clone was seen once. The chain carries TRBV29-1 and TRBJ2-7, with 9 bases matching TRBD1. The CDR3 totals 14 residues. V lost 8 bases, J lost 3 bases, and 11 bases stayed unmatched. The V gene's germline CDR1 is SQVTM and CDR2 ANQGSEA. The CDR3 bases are TGCAGCTTCAAGGGACAGGGTGTCGGCTACGAGCAGTACTTC. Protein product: CSFKGQGVGYEQYF.

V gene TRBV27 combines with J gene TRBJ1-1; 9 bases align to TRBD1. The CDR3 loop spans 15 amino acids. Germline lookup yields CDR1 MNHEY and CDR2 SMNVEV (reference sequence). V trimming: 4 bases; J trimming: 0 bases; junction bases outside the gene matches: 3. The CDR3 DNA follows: TGTGCCAGCAGTTGGGACAGGGTTATGAACACTGAAGCTTTCTTT. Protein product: CASSWDRVMNTEAFF.

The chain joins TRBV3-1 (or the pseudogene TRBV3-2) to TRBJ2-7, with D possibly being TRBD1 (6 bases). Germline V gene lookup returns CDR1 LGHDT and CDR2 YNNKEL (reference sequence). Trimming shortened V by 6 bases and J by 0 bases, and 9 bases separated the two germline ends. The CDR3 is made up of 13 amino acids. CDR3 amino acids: CASSVQGSYEQYF. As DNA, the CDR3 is TGTGCCAGCAGTGTACAGGGCTCCTACGAGCAGTACTTC.

The CDR3 bases are TGTGCCAGCACTTGGGAGAGGGCTTCTTACACTGAAGCTTTCTTT. It yields the protein CASTWERASYTEAFF. This chain uses TRBV5-5 with TRBJ1-1; D remains ambiguous. The germline V gene encodes CDR1 SGHKS and CDR2 YYEKEE (reference sequence). Trimming removed 6 bases at V and 3 bases at J, with 18 bases between. This CDR3 is built from 15 residues.

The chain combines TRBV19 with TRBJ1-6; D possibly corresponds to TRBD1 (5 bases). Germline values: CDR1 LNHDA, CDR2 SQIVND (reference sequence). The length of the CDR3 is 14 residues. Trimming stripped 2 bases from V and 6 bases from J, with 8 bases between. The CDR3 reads CASSISGVNSPLHF. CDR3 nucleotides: TGTGCCAGTAGTATATCGGGGGTTAATTCACCCCTCCACTTT.

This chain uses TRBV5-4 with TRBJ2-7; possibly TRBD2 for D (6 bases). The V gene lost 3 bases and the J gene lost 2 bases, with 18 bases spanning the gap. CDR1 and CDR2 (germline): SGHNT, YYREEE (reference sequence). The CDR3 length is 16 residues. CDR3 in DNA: TGTGCCAGCAGCTCGTCTCTTACGGGGGTGCCCTACGAGCAGTACTTC. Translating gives CASSSSLTGVPYEQYF.

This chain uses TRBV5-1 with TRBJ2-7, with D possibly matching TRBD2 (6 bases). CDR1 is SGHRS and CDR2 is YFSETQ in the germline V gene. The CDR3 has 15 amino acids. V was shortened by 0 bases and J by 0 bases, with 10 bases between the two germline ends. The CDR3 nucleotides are TGCGCCAGCAGCTTGGTTAGTAGCGGCTCCTACGAGCAGTACTTC. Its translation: CASSLVSSGSYEQYF.

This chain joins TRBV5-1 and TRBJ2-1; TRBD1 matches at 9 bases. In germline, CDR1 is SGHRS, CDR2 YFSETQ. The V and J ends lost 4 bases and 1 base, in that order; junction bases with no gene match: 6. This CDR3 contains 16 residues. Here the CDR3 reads CASSPAGTGSYNEQFF. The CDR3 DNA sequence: TGCGCCAGCAGCCCGGCCGGGACAGGGTCCTACAATGAGCAGTTCTTC.

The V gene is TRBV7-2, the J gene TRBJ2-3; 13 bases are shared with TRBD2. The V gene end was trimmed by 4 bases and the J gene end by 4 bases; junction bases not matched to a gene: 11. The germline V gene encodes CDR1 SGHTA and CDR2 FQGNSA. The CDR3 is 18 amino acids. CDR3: CASSSLGLAGDRSDTQYF. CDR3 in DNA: TGTGCCAGCAGCTCCCTTGGACTAGCGGGAGATCGATCAGATACGCAGTATTTT.